The 22 T cell receptor beta chains below all came from one sample that was sequenced in a study of cytomegalovirus exposure and HLA in healthy donors. A multiplex PCR was run with 60 Vbeta primers and 13 Jbeta primers. Using immunoSEQ multiplex PCR, the repertoire was profiled, and TCRdb retains in-frame clones only, with some absent. The sample gives about 120,000 clones, around 80% of which show up once; 2% to 3% is in the top ten. The specimen sequenced was PBMCs. The source is a female donor in good health and CMV-seronegative.

CDR3 residues: CAISESREGYTF. The CDR3 DNA is TGTGCCATCAGTGAGAGCAGGGAAGGCTACACCTTC. The chain carries TRBV10-3 and TRBJ1-2; TRBD1 might be the D (5 bases). Trimming cost V 2 bases and J 8 bases, with 9 bases left between them. The V gene's germline CDR1 is ENHRY and CDR2 SYGVKD. The CDR3 is 12 amino acids.

The chain employs TRBV9 and TRBJ1-6; D remains ambiguous. The CDR3 has 17 residues. The germline V and J ends were trimmed by 3 bases and 6 bases, with 19 bases remaining between them. In germline, CDR1 is SGDLS, CDR2 YYNGEE. The CDR3 coding sequence is TGTGCCAGCAGCGCCCATGGGCCCTTGACCGGTAATTCACCCCTCCACTTT. It specifies CASSAHGPLTGNSPLHF.

The J gene is TRBJ2-3, the V gene TRBV18; the D is unclear. The CDR3 has 14 residues. Germline loops: CDR1 KGHSH, CDR2 LQKENI. The germline V and J ends were trimmed by 2 bases and 9 bases, with 15 bases remaining between them. The CDR3 bases are TGTGCCAGCTCACCAGACTCTGGCTCCCAAACGCAGTATTTT. Its translation is CASSPDSGSQTQYF.

This clone showed up just a few times. This rearrangement joins TRBV5-6 to TRBJ2-7; tentative D call: TRBD1 (5 bases). This CDR3 has 14 residues. V was shortened by 2 bases and J by 2 bases, with 11 bases between the two germline ends. Germline CDR1 reads SGHDT; CDR2 reads YYEEEE. CDR3 nucleotides: TGTGCCAGCAGCTTAATAGGGGCCGCCTACGAGCAGTACTTC. Its protein product is CASSLIGAAYEQYF. The entire variable domain, with the rest obtained from reference TRBV5-6 and TRBJ2-7, is as follows: DAGVTQSPTHLIKTRGQQVTLRCSPKSGHDTVSWYQQALGQGPQFIFQYYEEEERQRGNFPDRFSGHQFPNYSSELNVNALLLGDSALYLCASSLIGAAYEQYFGPGTRLTVT.

A note on this clone: The junction differs from germline at one of its ends, possibly a read error. The V gene is TRBV7-7, the J gene TRBJ2-2; a weak D match, TRBD2 (5 bases). The CDR3 is made up of 13 amino acids. Germline loops: CDR1 SSHAT, CDR2 FNYEAQ (reference sequence). The CDR3 spells CASSLELGGELFF. CDR3 in DNA: TGTGCTAGCAGTCTAGAACTAGGCGGGGAGCTGTTTTTT.

The chain carries TRBV7-2 and TRBJ2-1, with 12 bases aligning to TRBD2. CDR3 size: 17 residues. CDR1 and CDR2 (germline): SGHTA, FQGNSA. V trimming: 5 bases; J trimming: 7 bases; junction bases outside the gene matches: 12. The CDR3 nucleotides read TGTGCCAGCAGCCAATGGGAGTCGCTAGCGGGGGGGAATGAGCAGTTCTTC. Its translation is CASSQWESLAGGNEQFF.

The count of this clone is one. This chain connects TRBV14 to TRBJ1-1; 7 bases align to TRBD1. There are 15 residues in the CDR3. The J segment lost 1 base and the V segment lost 4 bases, leaving 6 bases of the junction unmatched. Germline-derived CDR1 and CDR2 are SGHDN and FVKESK. The CDR3 loop reads CASSPWTGRNTEAFF. The CDR3 region has the DNA TGTGCCAGCAGCCCCTGGACAGGACGGAACACTGAAGCTTTCTTT. The variable domain in full, completed from reference TRBV14 and TRBJ1-1, reads EAGVTQFPSHSVIEKGQTVTLRCDPISGHDNLYWYRRVMGKEIKFLLHFVKESKQDESGMPNNRFLAERTGGTYSTLKVQPAELEDSGVYFCASSPWTGRNTEAFFGQGTRLTVV.

The chain links TRBV10-3 to TRBJ2-1, with 7 bases lining up with TRBD2. Germline CDR1 is ENHRY and CDR2 is SYGVKD. This CDR3 spans 16 amino acids. Unmatched junction bases numbered 13, after V lost 2 bases and J lost 9 bases. CDR3 sequence: CAISEQAVKAGFEQFF. For the CDR3, the DNA is TGTGCCATCAGTGAGCAAGCAGTAAAAGCGGGGTTTGAGCAGTTCTTC.

The chain couples TRBV5-6 to TRBJ1-6; 9 bases fit TRBD1. This CDR3 contains 16 residues. CDR1 SGHDT and CDR2 YYEEEE come from the germline V gene. Unmatched junction bases numbered 8, after V lost 4 bases and J lost 6 bases. CDR3 coding DNA: TGTGCCAGCAGCCTGGACAGGGGATCGTTTAATTCACCCCTCCACTTT. Protein sequence: CASSLDRGSFNSPLHF.

Notes on this clone: A junction boundary mismatches the germline segment, possibly from a read error. The gene calls are TRBV7-9 and TRBJ1-6; possibly TRBD1 for D (5 bases). The CDR3 has 14 residues. Germline V CDR1 and CDR2: SEHNR, FQNEAQ (reference sequence). The CDR3 DNA is TGTTCCAGCAGCTCGTCAGGGTTTGGATCACCCCTCCACTTT. Protein product: CSSSSSGFGSPLHF.

This chain joins TRBV4-2 and TRBJ2-7; TRBD2 matches 10 bases. This CDR3 region has 17 residues. Per germline, CDR1 LGHNA and CDR2 YNFKEQ. J was trimmed by 7 bases and V by 0 bases; bases with no gene match: 12. In DNA, the CDR3 is TGTGCCAGCAGCCAAGAGCAGGTTAGCGGGGGGCCCTGGGAGCAGTACTTC. Its protein is CASSQEQVSGGPWEQYF.

DNA for the CDR3: TGTGCCTGGAGTCCGGGTAATGAAAAACTGTTTTTT. Translated: CAWSPGNEKLFF. V and J are TRBV30 and TRBJ1-4; D not certain. With 2 bases removed from V and 4 bases from J, the gap between germline ends came to 5 bases. Germline CDR1 is GTSNPN and CDR2 is SVGIG (reference sequence). This CDR3 has 12 amino acids.

V usage is TRBV2 and J usage is TRBJ2-3; 7 bases line up with TRBD1. Unmatched junction bases numbered 8, after V lost 5 bases and J lost 12 bases. Per germline, CDR1 SNHLY and CDR2 FYNNEI. CDR3 length equals 12 residues. CDR3 in amino acids: CASSNRGREQYF. The DNA for the CDR3 is TGTGCCAGCAGTAACAGGGGTCGGGAACAGTATTTT.

This chain links TRBV4-1 with TRBJ2-1; 8 bases fit TRBD2. Germline CDR1 reads MGHRA; CDR2 reads YSYEKL. Germline trimming cut 1 base from V and 6 bases from J; bases unmatched to any gene: 5. The CDR3 totals 15 residues. The DNA of the CDR3 is TGCGCCAGCAGCCAAGTGACTAGCGCGCGCAATGAGCAGTTCTTC. As protein: CASSQVTSARNEQFF.

V gene TRBV5-1 combines with J gene TRBJ2-3; 10 positions agree with TRBD2. There are 16 residues in the CDR3. Germline assignment: CDR1 SGHRS and CDR2 YFSETQ. J lost 1 base, V lost 3 bases, and 5 bases had no gene match. CDR3 coding DNA: TGCGCCAGCAGCTCGGGACTAGCGATCGGCACAGATACGCAGTATTTT. Protein: CASSSGLAIGTDTQYF.

The chain joins TRBV2 to TRBJ2-2; the D gene is possibly TRBD2 (5 bases). Trimming pared 4 bases from V and 9 bases from J, leaving 9 bases between. In germline, CDR1 is SNHLY, CDR2 FYNNEI. The CDR3 spans 12 residues. The CDR3 nucleotides are TGTGCCAGCAGTGTGAGGGTCCGGGAGCTGTTTTTT. It translates to CASSVRVRELFF.

The chain uses TRBV7-6 and TRBJ2-1; 11 bases are shared with TRBD2. With 5 bases clipped from V and 6 bases from J, the junction kept 6 bases outside the gene matches. The CDR3 totals 15 residues. Germline assignment: CDR1 SGHVS and CDR2 FNYEAQ. The CDR3 DNA reads TGTGCCAGCAGCGAACTAGCGGGGGTTCGCAATGAGCAGTTCTTC. It encodes CASSELAGVRNEQFF.

The chain has TRBV27 and TRBJ2-1; 9 nucleotides align to TRBD2. V shed 3 bases, J shed 7 bases, and the junction held 7 bases outside the gene matches. The CDR3 is 15 amino acids. CDR1 is MNHEY, CDR2 SMNVEV, per germline (reference sequence). This CDR3 reads CASSFISGGKNEQFF. CDR3 coding DNA: TGTGCCAGCAGTTTTATCAGCGGGGGGAAGAATGAGCAGTTCTTC.

The CDR3 here is CAISPGRSGGGLGGTEAFF. CDR3 nucleotides: TGTGCCATCAGTCCGGGGAGATCGGGCGGCGGTTTAGGAGGGACCGAAGCTTTCTTT. This chain joins TRBV10-3 and TRBJ1-1, with a tentative D call TRBD1 (5 bases). Germline loops: CDR1 ENHRY, CDR2 SYGVKD. Trimming stripped 5 bases from V and 8 bases from J, with 33 bases between. The CDR3 length is 19 residues.

This clone was recorded only once. This sequence joins TRBV7-8 and TRBJ2-7; D is undetermined. CDR3 size: 14 residues. V gave up 3 bases and J gave up 2 bases, with 11 bases separating them. The germline CDR1 and CDR2 sequences are SGHVS and FQNEAQ. The CDR3 coding sequence is TGTGCCAGCAGCTTGTTTCTGGGCCCCTACGAGCAGTACTTC. Translated: CASSLFLGPYEQYF.

The V and J genes are TRBV30 and TRBJ2-3; 10 positions match TRBD2. The CDR3 runs to 15 residues. CDR1 is GTSNPN and CDR2 is SVGIG in the germline V gene (reference sequence). V was clipped by 1 base and J by 1 base; unmatched bases: 2. The CDR3 protein is CAWSALAGGTDTQYF. The CDR3 DNA is TGTGCCTGGAGTGCCCTAGCGGGGGGCACAGATACGCAGTATTTT.

Only one count was recorded for this clone. J is TRBJ2-1 and V is TRBV2; 7 positions agree with TRBD1. The CDR3 has 13 amino acids. Germline V lookup: CDR1 SNHLY, CDR2 FYNNEI. With V trimmed by 9 bases and J by 0 bases, 2 bases remained unmatched. As DNA, the CDR3 is TGTGCCAGGGGACAGCCCTCCTACAATGAGCAGTTCTTC. Its protein is CARGQPSYNEQFF.